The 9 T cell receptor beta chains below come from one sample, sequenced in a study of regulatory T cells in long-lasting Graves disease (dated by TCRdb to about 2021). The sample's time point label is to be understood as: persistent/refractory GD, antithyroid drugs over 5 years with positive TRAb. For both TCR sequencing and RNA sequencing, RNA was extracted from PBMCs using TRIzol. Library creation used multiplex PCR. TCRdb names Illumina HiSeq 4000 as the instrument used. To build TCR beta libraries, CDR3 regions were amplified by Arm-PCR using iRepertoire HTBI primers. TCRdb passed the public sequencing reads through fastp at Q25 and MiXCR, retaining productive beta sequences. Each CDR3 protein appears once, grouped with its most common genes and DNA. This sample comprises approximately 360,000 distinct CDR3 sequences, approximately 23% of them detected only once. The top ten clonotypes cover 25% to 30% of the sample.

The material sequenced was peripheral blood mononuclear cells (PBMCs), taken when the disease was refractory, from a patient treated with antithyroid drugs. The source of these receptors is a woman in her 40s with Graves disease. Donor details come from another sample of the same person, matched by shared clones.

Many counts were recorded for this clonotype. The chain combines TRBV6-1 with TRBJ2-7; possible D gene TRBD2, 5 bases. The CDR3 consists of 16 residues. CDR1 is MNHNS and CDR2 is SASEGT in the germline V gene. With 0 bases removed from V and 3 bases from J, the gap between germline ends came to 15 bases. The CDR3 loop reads CASSEAGSKTIYEQYF. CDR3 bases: TGTGCCAGCAGTGAAGCCGGCAGCAAGACTATCTACGAGCAGTACTTC.

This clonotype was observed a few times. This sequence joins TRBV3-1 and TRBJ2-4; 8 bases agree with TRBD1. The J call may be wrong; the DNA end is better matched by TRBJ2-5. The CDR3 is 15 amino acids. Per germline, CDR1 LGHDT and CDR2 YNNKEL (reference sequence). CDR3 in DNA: TGTGCCAGCAGCCAGCACAGGGGGTTACAAGAGACCCAGTACTTC. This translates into CASSQHRGLQETQYF.

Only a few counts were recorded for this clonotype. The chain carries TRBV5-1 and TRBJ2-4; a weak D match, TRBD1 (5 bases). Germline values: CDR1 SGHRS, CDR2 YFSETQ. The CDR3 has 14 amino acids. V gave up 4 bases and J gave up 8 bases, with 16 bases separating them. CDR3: CASSPRPVGDIQYF. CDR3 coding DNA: TGCGCCAGCAGCCCCCGACCGGTAGGGGACATTCAGTACTTC. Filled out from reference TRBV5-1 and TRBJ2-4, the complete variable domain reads KAGVTQTPRYLIKTRGQQVTLSCSPISGHRSVSWYQQTPGQGLQFLFEYFSETQRNKGNFPGRFSGRQFSNSRSEMNVSTLELGDSALYLCASSPRPVGDIQYFGAGTRLSVL.

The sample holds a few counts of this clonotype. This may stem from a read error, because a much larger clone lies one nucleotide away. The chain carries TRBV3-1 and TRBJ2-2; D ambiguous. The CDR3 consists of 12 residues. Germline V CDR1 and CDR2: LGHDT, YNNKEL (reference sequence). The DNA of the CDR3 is TGTGCCAGCAGCTCGAACTCCGGGGAGCTGTTTTTT. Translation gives CASSSNSGELFF.

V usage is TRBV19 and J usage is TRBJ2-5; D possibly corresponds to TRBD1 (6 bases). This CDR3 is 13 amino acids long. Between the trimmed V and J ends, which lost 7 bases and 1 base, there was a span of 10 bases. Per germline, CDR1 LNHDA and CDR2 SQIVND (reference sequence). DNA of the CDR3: TGTGCCAGTACGGTCAGGGGCCAAGAGACCCAGTACTTC. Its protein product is CASTVRGQETQYF.

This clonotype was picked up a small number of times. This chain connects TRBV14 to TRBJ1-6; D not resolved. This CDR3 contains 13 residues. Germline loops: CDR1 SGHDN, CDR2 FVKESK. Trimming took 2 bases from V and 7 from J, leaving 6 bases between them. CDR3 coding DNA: TGTGCCAGCAGCCAACAGAAAAATTCACCCCTCCACTTT. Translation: CASSQQKNSPLHF.

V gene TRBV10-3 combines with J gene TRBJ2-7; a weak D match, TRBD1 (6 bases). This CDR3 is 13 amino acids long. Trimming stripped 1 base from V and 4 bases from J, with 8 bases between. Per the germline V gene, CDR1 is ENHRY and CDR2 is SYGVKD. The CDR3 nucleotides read TGTGCCATCAGTGAGTTGCAGGGGTACGAGCAGTACTTC. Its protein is CAISELQGYEQYF.

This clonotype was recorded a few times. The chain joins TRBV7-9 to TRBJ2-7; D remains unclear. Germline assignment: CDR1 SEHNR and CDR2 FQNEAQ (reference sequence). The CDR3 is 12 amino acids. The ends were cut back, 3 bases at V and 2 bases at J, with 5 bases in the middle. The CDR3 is CASSFEPYEQYF. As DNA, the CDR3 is TGTGCCAGCAGCTTCGAACCCTACGAGCAGTACTTC.

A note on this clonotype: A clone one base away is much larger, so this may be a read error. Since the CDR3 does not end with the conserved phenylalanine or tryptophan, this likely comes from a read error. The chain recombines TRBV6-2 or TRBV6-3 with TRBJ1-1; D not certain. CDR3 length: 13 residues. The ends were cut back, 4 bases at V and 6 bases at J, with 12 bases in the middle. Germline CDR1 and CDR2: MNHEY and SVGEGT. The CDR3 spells CASSSSTWAEAFL. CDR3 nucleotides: TGTGCCAGCAGTTCCTCAACCTGGGCTGAAGCTTTCCTT.